The present T cell receptor beta chain was sequenced within a study of OX40 agonist ivuxolimab in advanced cancers. For the study at large: With a range of roughly 20 to 80, age averaged approximately 60 years, and 75% to 90% were male. Three patients showed partial responses: one hepatocellular carcinoma and two cutaneous melanoma cases.

There are 13 residues in the CDR3. Germline trimming cut 3 bases from V and 4 bases from J; bases unmatched to any gene: 2. Germline values: CDR1 MNHEY, CDR2 SMNVEV (reference sequence). The assay was immunoSEQ multiplex PCR, and TCRdb's table has in-frame clones only and misses some. Here the sample spans 60,000 to 65,000 clones, around 93% being singletons. This clonotype was sampled from an adult with an advanced solid tumor such as melanoma, head and neck, liver or kidney cancer. The chain joins TRBV27 to TRBJ2-7; TRBD1 agrees at 8 bases. The sequencing used CD4+ or CD8+ T cells sorted from blood, collected in a trial of the OX40 agonist ivuxolimab. CDR3 coding DNA: TGTGCCAGCAGTTTCGGACAGGGTTACGAGCAGTACTTC. This translates into CASSFGQGYEQYF.